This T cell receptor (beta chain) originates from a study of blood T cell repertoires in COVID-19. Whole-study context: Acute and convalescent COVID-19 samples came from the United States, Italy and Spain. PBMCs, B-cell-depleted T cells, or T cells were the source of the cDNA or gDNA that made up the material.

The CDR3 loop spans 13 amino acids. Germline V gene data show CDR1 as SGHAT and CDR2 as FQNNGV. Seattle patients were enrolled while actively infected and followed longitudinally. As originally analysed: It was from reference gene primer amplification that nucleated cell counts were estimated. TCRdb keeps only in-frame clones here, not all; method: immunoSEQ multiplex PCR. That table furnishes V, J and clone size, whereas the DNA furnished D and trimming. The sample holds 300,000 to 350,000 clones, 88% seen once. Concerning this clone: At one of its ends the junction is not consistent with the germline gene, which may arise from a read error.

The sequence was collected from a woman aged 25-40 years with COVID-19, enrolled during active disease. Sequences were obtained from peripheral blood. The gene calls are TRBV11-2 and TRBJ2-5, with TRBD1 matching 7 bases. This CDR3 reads CASSLHPGTVLNF. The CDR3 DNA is TGTGCCAGCAGCTTACATCCCGGGACAGTACTAAACTTC.